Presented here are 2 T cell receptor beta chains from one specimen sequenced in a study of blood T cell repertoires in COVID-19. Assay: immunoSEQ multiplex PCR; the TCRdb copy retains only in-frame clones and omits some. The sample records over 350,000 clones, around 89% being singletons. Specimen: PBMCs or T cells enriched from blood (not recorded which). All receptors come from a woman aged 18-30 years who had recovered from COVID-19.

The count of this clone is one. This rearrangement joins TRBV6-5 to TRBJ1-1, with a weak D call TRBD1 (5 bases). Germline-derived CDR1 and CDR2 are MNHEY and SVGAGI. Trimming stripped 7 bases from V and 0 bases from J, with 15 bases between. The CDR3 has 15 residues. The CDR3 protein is CASIPIGRVNTEAFF. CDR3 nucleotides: TGTGCCAGCATCCCTATCGGCAGGGTGAACACTGAAGCTTTCTTT.

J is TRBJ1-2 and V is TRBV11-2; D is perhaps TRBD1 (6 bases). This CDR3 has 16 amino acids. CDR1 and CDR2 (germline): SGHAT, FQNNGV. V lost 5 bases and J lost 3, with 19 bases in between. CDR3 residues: CASSEMRKGVDYGYTF. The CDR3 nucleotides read TGTGCCAGCAGCGAAATGAGGAAGGGGGTCGACTATGGCTACACCTTC. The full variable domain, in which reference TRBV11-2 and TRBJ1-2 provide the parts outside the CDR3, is EAGVAQSPRYKIIEKRQSVAFWCNPISGHATLYWYQQILGQGPKLLIQFQNNGVVDDSQLPKDRFSAERLKGVDSTLKIQPAKLEDSAVYLCASSEMRKGVDYGYTFGSGTRLTVV.